The text below deals with one T cell receptor beta chain. This sample is drawn from a study of control samples from healthy donors and cancer patients. The germline gives CDR1 KGHSH, CDR2 LQKENI. The ends were cut back, 2 bases at V and 1 base at J, with 8 bases in the middle. The CDR3 length is 15 residues. Produced via immunoSEQ multiplex PCR; TCRdb's table is partial and in-frame only. The sample comprises about 250,000 clones, approximately 80% of which are singletons, and 13% rests with the top ten. Sequencing was performed on PBMCs. This sequence was found in a woman aged 60-75 years with lung cancer. This sequence joins TRBV18 and TRBJ1-4; D is ambiguous. The CDR3: CASSPETRTNEKLFF. Here the CDR3 DNA reads TGTGCCAGCTCACCAGAGACGAGAACTAATGAAAAACTGTTTTTT.